A single sample is the source of the 9 T cell receptor beta chains below, sequenced in a study of naive and memory T cell subsets. Both TRBC1 and TRBC2 were covered by a beta constant-region primer of two equimolar oligonucleotides. Ligated cDNA was amplified by four rounds of PCR with nested alpha and beta constant-region primers and SP2. A single record per CDR3 protein comes from TCRdb applying MiXCR to the UMI-ligation and nested PCR reads. This table has more than 100,000 distinct CDR3 sequences, 35% to 45% appearing once. Sequenced material: central memory CD4+ T cells from blood. The receptors originated from a human donor in good health.

This clonotype has more than one count but fewer than ten. The V gene is TRBV5-6, the J gene TRBJ2-7; D gene uncertain. V lost 2 bases and J lost 4, with 7 bases in between. The CDR3 runs 12 residues. Germline V gene lookup returns CDR1 SGHDT and CDR2 YYEEEE. The CDR3 region has the DNA TGTGCCAGCAGCTTCCAGACATACGAGCAGTACTTC. This codes for CASSFQTYEQYF.

In this sample, this clonotype turned up many times. The chain is built from TRBV28 and TRBJ2-7, with TRBD1 as a possible D gene (5 bases). V was cut by 2 bases and J by 2 bases, with 10 bases left in between. CDR1 and CDR2 (germline): MDHEN, SYDVKM. CDR3 length: 14 residues. The CDR3, as DNA: TGTGCCAGCAGTTTACCGAGACAGCCCTACGAGCAGTACTTC. Protein: CASSLPRQPYEQYF.

V usage is TRBV7-2 and J usage is TRBJ2-3, with a possible D match to TRBD2 (6 bases). CDR3 length: 16 amino acids. V shed 4 bases and J shed 1 base, with 15 bases lying between them. The germline V gene encodes CDR1 SGHTA and CDR2 FQGNSA. The CDR3 bases are TGTGCCAGCAGCTCGGGACTCCACGGAGGCACAGATACGCAGTATTTT. Translated: CASSSGLHGGTDTQYF.

This clonotype showed up just a few times. The V call is TRBV29-1, the J call TRBJ2-3; D not certain. Trimming took 7 bases from V and 1 from J, leaving 18 bases between them. CDR3 length: 15 residues. From germline, CDR1 is SQVTM and CDR2 ANQGSEA. CDR3 amino acids: CSGTRHAARTDTQYF. CDR3 DNA: TGCAGCGGGACGCGACACGCCGCCCGCACAGATACGCAGTATTTT.

The V gene is TRBV18, the J gene TRBJ2-7, with a possible D match to TRBD2 (5 bases). The V end was cut by 3 bases, the J end by 3 bases, with 12 bases between. Germline V gene lookup returns CDR1 KGHSH and CDR2 LQKENI. The CDR3 loop spans 14 amino acids. The CDR3 loop is CASSPVHGNYEQYF. The DNA of the CDR3 is TGTGCCAGCTCACCTGTCCACGGGAACTACGAGCAGTACTTC. Together with reference TRBV18 and TRBJ2-7, the CDR3 gives the full variable domain: NAGVMQNPRHLVRRRGQEARLRCSPMKGHSHVYWYRQLPEEGLKFMVYLQKENIIDESGMPKERFSAEFPKEGPSILRIQQVVRGDSAAYFCASSPVHGNYEQYFGPGTRLTVT.

This clonotype showed up many times. The chain carries TRBV25-1 and TRBJ2-3; D perhaps matches TRBD2 (5 bases). The CDR3 extends over 16 amino acids. The germline V gene has CDR1 MGHDK and CDR2 SYGVNS. The germline V and J ends were trimmed by 5 bases and 0 bases, with 15 bases remaining between them. This chain's CDR3 is CASSSRAAPSTDTQYF. CDR3 sequence (DNA): TGTGCCAGCAGTTCCCGAGCGGCGCCAAGCACAGATACGCAGTATTTT.

J is TRBJ2-7 and V is TRBV4-1, with D possibly matching TRBD1 (6 bases). Germline V gene lookup returns CDR1 MGHRA and CDR2 YSYEKL. The CDR3 sequence is 14 residues long. The germline V and J ends were trimmed by 0 bases and 4 bases, with 10 bases remaining between them. CDR3 DNA sequence: TGCGCCAGCAGCCAAGATGACAGGCAATACGAGCAGTACTTC. Amino acid sequence: CASSQDDRQYEQYF.

The genes are TRBV18 and TRBJ2-1; 11 bases map to TRBD2. Germline V gene lookup returns CDR1 KGHSH and CDR2 LQKENI. This CDR3 is built from 17 residues. The junction had 9 bases not matched to a gene; V was cut back by 3 bases and J by 5 bases. This CDR3 reads CASSPGTRLAGHNEQFF. CDR3 sequence (DNA): TGTGCCAGCTCACCGGGGACTAGACTAGCGGGACACAATGAGCAGTTCTTC.

The chain has TRBV2 and TRBJ2-3; 8 nucleotides align to TRBD2. With 8 bases clipped from V and 4 bases from J, the junction kept 11 bases outside the gene matches. The CDR3 spans 15 residues. Per the germline V gene, CDR1 is SNHLY and CDR2 is FYNNEI. The CDR3 DNA reads TGTGCCAGCTGGGGGGCTAGCGGGCATCCAGATACGCAGTATTTT. This gives the protein CASWGASGHPDTQYF.